Following are 4 T cell receptor beta chains from one sample sequenced in a study of cytomegalovirus exposure and HLA in healthy donors. PCR amplification relied on 60 Vbeta primers (plus 13 Jbeta primers). Data came from immunoSEQ multiplex PCR; TCRdb stores just in-frame clones and leaves some out. Among approximately 140,000 clones listed, approximately 81% were seen once. Sequencing used PBMCs. The receptors stem from a man aged 18 to 29 in good health and CMV-seronegative.

The chain recombines TRBV6-6 with TRBJ2-3, with D possibly being TRBD2 (6 bases). The CDR3 contains 16 residues. Germline loops: CDR1 MNHNY, CDR2 SVGAGI (reference sequence). The V and J ends lost 1 base and 1 base respectively, with 12 bases between them. The CDR3 nucleotides are TGTGCCAGCAGTTACTGGGACTCCGGGGGCACAGATACGCAGTATTTT. This gives the protein CASSYWDSGGTDTQYF.

The J gene is TRBJ2-7, the V gene TRBV11-2; weak D call: TRBD1 (5 bases). Germline CDR1 reads SGHAT; CDR2 reads FQNNGV. Trimming left V 5 bases short and J 4 bases short, with 18 bases between. The CDR3 is 15 amino acids. CDR3 coding DNA: TGTGCCAGCAGCCCACAACCTGGGGCCGGATACGAGCAGTACTTC. Its protein is CASSPQPGAGYEQYF.

The V call is TRBV2, the J call TRBJ1-3, with 9 bases that match TRBD1. Germline V gives CDR1 SNHLY, CDR2 FYNNEI. V was pared by 7 bases and J by 1 base, with 2 bases of the junction left unmatched. This CDR3 has 14 amino acids. Here the CDR3 DNA reads TGTGCCAGCATCGGGACAGGGTCTGGAAACACCATATATTTT. Residues: CASIGTGSGNTIYF.

This clone occurred a few times. CDR3 sequence: CASRGQDYGYTF. The CDR3 DNA reads TGTGCCAGCAGGGGACAGGACTATGGCTACACCTTC. This chain links TRBV27 with TRBJ1-2; 8 positions match TRBD1. Germline V CDR1 and CDR2: MNHEY, SMNVEV (reference sequence). The CDR3 consists of 12 residues. V shed 6 bases and J 3 bases; nucleotides not matched to a gene: 0.